Listed below are T cell receptor beta chains from one sample, sequenced in a study of T cell clones after liver transplantation. Some clones are missing from TCRdb's copy, which holds only in-frame ones; the method was immunoSEQ multiplex PCR. The sample contains 40,000 to 55,000 clones, about 67% of which appear only once. The material sequenced was CD4+ T cells from blood, taken around 54 months after liver transplant. These receptors came from a human patient who received a liver transplant. A share of the T cells may be of graft donor origin. CDR3s include the opening cysteine and the closing phenylalanine or tryptophan. D genes are given only for firm matches. Only part of the rows carry a size: once, few, many, or a class if the clone is expanded.

d_call j_call v_call clone_size cdr3_aa cdr3_nt
. TRBJ1-5 TRBV6-1 few CASSLEKRDQPQHF TGTGCCAGCAGTTTGGAAAAACGGGACCAGCCCCAGCATTTT
TRBD1 TRBJ2-1 TRBV7-6 . CASSQGQGGGNEQFF TGTGCCAGCAGCCAGGGACAGGGGGGAGGCAATGAGCAGTTCTTC
. TRBJ2-5 TRBV18 . CASSRGQPTNQETQYF TGTGCCAGCTCACGCGGACAACCGACTAACCAAGAGACCCAGTACTTC
. TRBJ1-1 TRBV21-1 . CASRNREPNTEAFF TGTGCCAGCAGAAACAGGGAGCCGAACACTGAAGCTTTCTTT
TRBD1 TRBJ1-4 TRBV5-8 . CASSSDRADEKLFF TGTGCCAGCAGCTCGGACAGGGCCGATGAAAAACTGTTTTTT
TRBD1 TRBJ1-3 TRBV6-1 . CASSARQGTGNTIYF TGTGCCAGCAGTGCCCGACAGGGAACTGGAAACACCATATATTTT
. TRBJ1-1 TRBV6-5 . CASSYEGRGVAFF TGTGCCAGCAGTTACGAGGGTAGAGGTGTAGCTTTCTTT
. TRBJ1-2 TRBV5-1 . CASSLEGRGRGGYTF TGCGCCAGCAGCTTGGAAGGGCGGGGAAGGGGAGGCTACACCTTC
TRBD2 TRBJ2-3 TRBV7-9 once CASSSQGGTDTQYF TGTGCCAGCAGCTCTCAGGGAGGGACAGATACGCAGTATTTT
. TRBJ1-1 TRBV29-1 . CSVGHLNTEAFF TGCAGCGTCGGACACCTGAACACTGAAGCTTTCTTT
TRBD2 TRBJ2-3 TRBV7-2 . CASSSSRAGADTQYF TGTGCCAGCAGCTCATCTAGGGCGGGAGCAGATACGCAGTATTTT
. TRBJ2-2 TRBV5-6 many CASSFRTVPTGELFF TGTGCCAGCAGCTTTCGGACAGTACCTACCGGGGAGCTGTTTTTT
. TRBJ1-5 TRBV28 . CASSFVSLEWSNQPQHF TGTGCCAGCAGTTTCGTGTCCCTGGAATGGAGCAATCAGCCCCAGCATTTT
. TRBJ2-7 TRBV7-7 medium-sized CASSPLSGSSYEQYF TGTGCTAGCAGCCCCCTGTCGGGGTCTTCCTACGAGCAGTACTTC
. TRBJ1-1 TRBV4-1 once CASSLREEVTEAFF TGCGCCAGCAGCCTCAGGGAAGAGGTCACTGAAGCTTTCTTT
TRBD1 TRBJ2-5 TRBV6-6 . CASSLTTGVGETQYF TGTGCCAGCAGTCTTACGACAGGGGTCGGGGAGACCCAGTACTTC
. TRBJ2-5 TRBV11-2 . CASSEPAGAQETQYF TGTGCCAGCAGCGAACCGGCGGGGGCGCAAGAGACCCAGTACTTC
. TRBJ2-2 TRBV19 few CASSRGGTRTGELFF TGTGCCAGTAGTCGAGGGGGAACTCGGACCGGGGAGCTGTTTTTT
. TRBJ1-1 TRBV9 few CASSTQGETEAFF TGTGCCAGCAGCACTCAGGGAGAAACTGAAGCTTTCTTT
. TRBJ2-3 TRBV2 . CASSEATLLGDTQYF TGTGCCAGCAGTGAAGCCACCCTACTCGGAGATACGCAGTATTTT
TRBD2 TRBJ2-7 TRBV7-9 once CASSLREGASEQYF TGTGCCAGCAGCCTGCGGGAGGGGGCGTCCGAGCAGTACTTC
. TRBJ1-5 TRBV10-2 . CASSESVGMNQPQHF TGCGCCAGCAGTGAGTCGGTAGGGATGAATCAGCCCCAGCATTTT
TRBD1 TRBJ1-6 TRBV28 . CASRYGQENSPLHF TGTGCCAGCAGGTACGGACAGGAGAATTCACCCCTCCACTTT
. TRBJ2-3 TRBV9 . CASSVVRGPGVGTQYF TGTGCCAGCAGCGTAGTGCGCGGGCCGGGAGTGGGTACGCAGTATTTT
. TRBJ2-7 TRBV28 few CASSSGPVSYEQYF TGTGCCAGCAGCTCCGGGCCCGTCTCCTACGAGCAGTACTTC
. TRBJ1-5 TRBV10-2 once CASSEGARQPQHF TGCGCCAGCAGTGAGGGGGCTAGGCAGCCCCAGCATTTT
. TRBJ2-3 TRBV28 . CASSGWDTQYF TGTGCCAGCAGTGGTTGGGATACGCAGTATTTT
. TRBJ1-2 TRBV7-9 . CASSQSGWPPHGYTF TGTGCCAGCAGCCAATCGGGATGGCCCCCGCATGGCTACACCTTC
. TRBJ1-3 TRBV7-8 medium-sized CASSLESSSGNTIYF TGTGCCAGCAGCTTAGAGTCGAGCTCTGGAAACACCATATATTTT
TRBD1 TRBJ1-6 TRBV28 once CASGATGFNSPLHF TGTGCCAGCGGAGCGACAGGGTTCAATTCACCCCTCCACTTT
TRBD1 TRBJ1-2 TRBV6-6 . CASSLQGVGYGYTF TGTGCCAGCAGCCTACAGGGGGTCGGCTATGGCTACACCTTC
. TRBJ2-7 TRBV27 . CASSTRPGPAYEQYF TGTGCCAGCAGTACCAGGCCCGGACCTGCCTACGAGCAGTACTTC
TRBD1 TRBJ1-6 TRBV10-3 . CAISESAGGFPPLHF TGTGCCATCAGTGAGTCGGCAGGGGGCTTTCCACCCCTCCACTTT
. TRBJ2-3 TRBV11-3 . CASSPLWDTQYF TGTGCCAGCAGCCCTTTGTGGGATACGCAGTATTTT
. TRBJ2-3 TRBV15 . CATSRDGEEGTQYF TGTGCCACCAGCAGAGACGGGGAGGAGGGTACGCAGTATTTT
. TRBJ2-2 TRBV5-1 . CASGPGVNTGELFF TGCGCCAGCGGGCCGGGAGTCAACACCGGGGAGCTGTTTTTT
. TRBJ1-4 TRBV6-5 . CASSYSGREKLFF TGTGCCAGCAGTTACTCGGGCAGGGAAAAACTGTTTTTT
. TRBJ1-2 TRBV10-3 . CAISEAEGHRPGYTF TGTGCCATCAGTGAGGCCGAGGGACATAGACCCGGCTACACCTTC